Listed here is a single TCR beta chain. The antigen remains unidentified. People with hyperthyroidism were aged 18 to 65 and newly diagnosed, under 2 months' duration. This entry is derived from a study of Graves' ophthalmopathy and Graves' hyperthyroidism. For repertoire sequencing, the TCR beta CDR3 regions were amplified from RNA transcripts. RT-PCR in the first round used HTBI primers; a second-round multiplex PCR followed. TCRdb re-called the multiplex PCR reads with MiXCR, one entry per CDR3 protein. The sample lists a few hundred thousand distinct CDR3 sequences, roughly 39% occurring once. Regarding the study as a whole: The model achieved 70.59% sensitivity and roughly 72% specificity for ophthalmopathy progression.

With 3 bases removed from V and 0 bases from J, the gap between germline ends came to 12 bases. Germline V CDR1 and CDR2: LNHNV, YYDKDF (reference sequence). The CDR3 extends over 15 amino acids. The chain uses TRBV15 and TRBJ2-7; D is unresolved. The TCR was taken from an adult man with Graves' hyperthyroidism. The sample comprised peripheral blood or thyroid tissue (not recorded which). The chain's CDR3 is CATSSLAASSYEQYF. The CDR3 nucleotides read TGTGCCACCAGCAGCTTGGCCGCAAGCTCCTACGAGCAGTACTTC.